Presented here are 19 T cell receptor beta chains from one specimen sequenced in a study of blood T cell repertoires in COVID-19. Produced via immunoSEQ multiplex PCR; TCRdb's table is partial and in-frame only. The sample shows around 98,000 clones, 82% of them seen only once. Source material: peripheral blood. The origin of the receptors is a man between 65 and 85 years old with active or convalescent COVID-19.

The chain has TRBV9 and TRBJ2-2; 9 nucleotides match TRBD2. Per germline, CDR1 SGDLS and CDR2 YYNGEE. The CDR3 runs 16 residues. The junction had 9 bases not matched to a gene; V was cut back by 1 base and J by 8 bases. The CDR3 coding sequence is TGTGCCAGCAGCGTACGGGCTAGCGGGGCCCGGGGGGAGCTGTTTTTT. Translation: CASSVRASGARGELFF. Combining the CDR3 with reference TRBV9 and TRBJ2-2 gives the whole variable domain DSGVTQTPKHLITATGQRVTLRCSPRSGDLSVYWYQQSLDQGLQFLIQYYNGEERAKGNILERFSAQQFPDLHSELNLSSLELGDSALYFCASSVRASGARGELFFGEGSRLTVL.

Here the CDR3 DNA reads TGCGCCAGCAGCTTGGCTCCTCACAGGGTGGGGACAGATACGCAGTATTTT. It is translated as CASSLAPHRVGTDTQYF. The genes are TRBV5-1 and TRBJ2-3; D may be TRBD1 (6 bases). Per germline, CDR1 SGHRS and CDR2 YFSETQ. Trimming cost V 0 bases and J 3 bases, with 17 bases left between them. The length of the CDR3 is 17 residues.

The chain carries TRBV5-1 and TRBJ2-3, with 7 bases fitting TRBD2. With V trimmed by 5 bases and J by 2 bases, 17 bases remained unmatched. CDR3 length: 18 amino acids. Germline CDR1 and CDR2: SGHRS and YFSETQ. CDR3 nucleotides: TGCGCCAGCAGGGATTACCTTACTCGGGGACTATTCACAGATACGCAGTATTTT. Its translation is CASRDYLTRGLFTDTQYF.

The chain recombines TRBV5-1 with TRBJ1-1; 7 positions match TRBD1. This CDR3 is built from 16 residues. The germline gives CDR1 SGHRS, CDR2 YFSETQ. The V gene end was trimmed by 4 bases and the J gene end by 0 bases; junction bases not matched to a gene: 9. CDR3 in DNA: TGCGCCAGCAGCCCGGGACAGCAAGTGGTGAACACTGAAGCTTTCTTT. Its translation is CASSPGQQVVNTEAFF. Supplemented by reference TRBV5-1 and TRBJ1-1, the full variable domain reads KAGVTQTPRYLIKTRGQQVTLSCSPISGHRSVSWYQQTPGQGLQFLFEYFSETQRNKGNFPGRFSGRQFSNSRSEMNVSTLELGDSALYLCASSPGQQVVNTEAFFGQGTRLTVV.

The V gene is TRBV5-4, the J gene TRBJ2-3; 10 bases are a match to TRBD2. With V trimmed by 4 bases and J by 2 bases, 7 bases remained unmatched. This CDR3 has 16 amino acids. Germline-derived CDR1 and CDR2 are SGHNT and YYREEE (reference sequence). The CDR3 DNA reads as TGTGCCAGCAGCCAAAGCGGGGGGGGTCTCACAGATACGCAGTATTTT. Translating it yields CASSQSGGGLTDTQYF.

The gene calls are TRBV28 and TRBJ1-5; D not certain. Trimming removed 4 bases from V and 5 bases from J, with 3 bases in between. This CDR3 is built from 11 residues. CDR1 and CDR2 (germline): MDHEN, SYDVKM. As DNA, the CDR3 is TGTGCCAGCAGTTCCTATCAGCCCCAGCATTTT. Protein: CASSSYQPQHF.

This clone was seen only a few times. This sequence joins TRBV7-2 and TRBJ2-7; D not resolved. V was clipped by 6 bases and J by 3 bases, with 6 bases between them. Germline V lookup: CDR1 SGHTA, CDR2 FQGNSA. This CDR3 contains 11 residues. CDR3 residues: CASRLHYEQYF. The CDR3 coding sequence is TGTGCCAGCAGACTCCACTACGAGCAGTACTTC. The full variable domain, its missing parts supplied by reference TRBV7-2 and TRBJ2-7, is GAGVSQSPSNKVTEKGKDVELRCDPISGHTALYWYRQSLGQGLEFLIYFQGNSAPDKSGLPSDRFSAERTGGSVSTLTIQRTQQEDSAVYLCASRLHYEQYFGPGTRLTVT.

This clone was seen once. This sequence joins TRBV6-5 and TRBJ2-7; possibly TRBD2 for D (6 bases). V was trimmed by 4 bases and J by 0 bases, leaving 10 bases between them. Germline values: CDR1 MNHEY, CDR2 SVGAGI. CDR3 length: 14 amino acids. The CDR3, as DNA: TGTGCCAGCAGTTCCGACGGGAGCTCCTACGAGCAGTACTTC. Residues: CASSSDGSSYEQYF.

This clone was recorded once. The chain joins TRBV15 to TRBJ1-1; D might be TRBD1 (5 bases). CDR1 LNHNV and CDR2 YYDKDF come from the germline V gene (reference sequence). The CDR3 is 14 amino acids. V lost 3 bases and J 1 base, leaving 9 bases between the germline ends. The CDR3 loop reads CATSRGLSNTEAFF. In nucleotides, the CDR3 is TGTGCCACCAGCAGGGGACTATCGAACACTGAAGCTTTCTTT.

The rearrangement joins TRBV19 to TRBJ2-3; the match to TRBD1 covers 9 bases. The germline CDR1 and CDR2 sequences are LNHDA and SQIVND (reference sequence). With V trimmed by 5 bases and J by 9 bases, 15 bases remained unmatched. CDR3 size: 16 residues. The CDR3 DNA follows: TGTGCCAGTAGTTCCCAGCCGGGACAGGGTTGGGAAACGCAGTATTTT. Protein product: CASSSQPGQGWETQYF.

J is TRBJ2-5 and V is TRBV4-1, with D possibly matching TRBD1 (5 bases). Germline lookup yields CDR1 MGHRA and CDR2 YSYEKL. The ends were cut back, 1 base at V and 2 bases at J, with 11 bases in the middle. The CDR3 loop spans 15 amino acids. The CDR3 DNA follows: TGCGCCAGCAGCCAAGTGGGTCAGGGACAAGAGACCCAGTACTTC. Protein sequence: CASSQVGQGQETQYF.

The rearrangement links TRBV10-2 to TRBJ2-1; a weak D match, TRBD2 (6 bases). Trimming left V 7 bases short and J 8 bases short, with 15 bases between. There are 13 residues in the CDR3. The germline V gene has CDR1 WSHSY and CDR2 SAAADI. Here the CDR3 reads CASTAVPGDEQFF. CDR3 bases: TGCGCCAGCACGGCGGTCCCGGGGGATGAGCAGTTCTTC.

The chain links TRBV7-8 to TRBJ2-7, with 7 bases fitting TRBD2. Losses at the gene ends were 4 bases for V and 1 base for J; bases not matched to a gene: 7. The germline V gene encodes CDR1 SGHVS and CDR2 FQNEAQ. The CDR3 has 15 residues. For the CDR3, the DNA is TGTGCCAGCAGCTCAACTAGCGCAGGGTCCTACGAGCAGTACTTC. This encodes CASSSTSAGSYEQYF.

This chain links TRBV7-2 with TRBJ2-7; TRBD1 matches 7 bases. Germline V lookup: CDR1 SGHTA, CDR2 FQGNSA. Trimming removed 4 bases from V and 6 bases from J; junction bases left unmatched: 9. The CDR3 spans 14 residues. The CDR3 loop is CASSWRQGSGEQYF. The CDR3 DNA follows: TGTGCCAGCAGCTGGAGACAGGGCTCTGGCGAGCAGTACTTC.

This chain's CDR3 is CASSQDSRDSGANVLTF. The CDR3 DNA reads TGTGCCAGCAGTCAGGACAGCCGAGACTCTGGGGCCAACGTCCTGACTTTC. V is TRBV6-2 or TRBV6-3 and J is TRBJ2-6, with D possibly being TRBD1 (6 bases). The length of the CDR3 is 17 residues. V lost 5 bases and J 0 bases, leaving 14 bases between the germline ends. Germline V gene lookup returns CDR1 MNHEY and CDR2 SVGEGT.

The genes are TRBV4-1 and TRBJ2-3, with D possibly TRBD1 on 6 matching bases. CDR3 size: 18 residues. The V end lost 4 bases, the J end lost 5 bases, and 25 bases lay between the germline ends. The V gene's germline CDR1 is MGHRA and CDR2 YSYEKL. The CDR3 nucleotides read TGCGCCAGCAGCCTCCTACCTTCGGGACACAGGACCGGAGATACGCAGTATTTT. This codes for CASSLLPSGHRTGDTQYF.

The genes are TRBV5-1 and TRBJ1-2; a weak D match, TRBD1 (6 bases). V lost 0 bases and J 4 bases, leaving 16 bases between the germline ends. In germline, CDR1 is SGHRS, CDR2 YFSETQ. The CDR3 extends over 16 amino acids. The DNA for the CDR3 is TGCGCCAGCAGCTTGGAAGGGGCAGGGGATCTCTATGGCTACACCTTC. Translation: CASSLEGAGDLYGYTF.

V and J are TRBV7-2 and TRBJ2-5, with D maybe TRBD1 (5 bases). CDR1 SGHTA and CDR2 FQGNSA come from the germline V gene. The CDR3 has 13 amino acids. V was clipped by 1 base and J by 5 bases, with 8 bases between them. CDR3: CASSLEGWETQYF. Written as DNA, the CDR3 is TGTGCCAGCAGCTTAGAGGGGTGGGAGACCCAGTACTTC.

The V gene is TRBV7-2, the J gene TRBJ2-5, with a tentative D call TRBD1 (5 bases). The CDR3 loop spans 13 amino acids. CDR1 SGHTA and CDR2 FQGNSA come from the germline V gene. V was shortened by 7 bases and J by 9 bases, with 18 bases between the two germline ends. For the CDR3, the DNA is TGTGCCAGCAACTTGGGGCCATCACTGGCCCAGTACTTC. Amino acids: CASNLGPSLAQYF.